This TCR beta chain originates from a study of CD8 T cells in ankylosing spondylitis. General observations from the study: In peripheral blood, disease-linked CD8+ clones occurred at relatively low frequencies.

Of note for this clonotype: Its matching antigen is unknown.

TCRdb ran MiXCR on the 5' RACE reads and lists one entry per CDR3 protein. The top ten clones hold about an eighth of a sample with approximately 350,000 distinct CDR3 sequences, about 20% of them seen once. CDR3 size: 11 residues. V was cut by 0 bases and J by 6 bases, with 2 bases left in between. Germline V gene lookup returns CDR1 KGHDR and CDR2 SFDVKD. Sequencing was carried out using blood, either unsorted or a sorted T cell fraction (not recorded which). The chain couples TRBV24-1 to TRBJ2-7; D gene unclear. The receptor comes from a male donor with ankylosing spondylitis or in good health (not recorded which). The CDR3 DNA is TGTGCCACCAGTGATTTGTTCGAGCAGTACTTC. Translating it yields CATSDLFEQYF.